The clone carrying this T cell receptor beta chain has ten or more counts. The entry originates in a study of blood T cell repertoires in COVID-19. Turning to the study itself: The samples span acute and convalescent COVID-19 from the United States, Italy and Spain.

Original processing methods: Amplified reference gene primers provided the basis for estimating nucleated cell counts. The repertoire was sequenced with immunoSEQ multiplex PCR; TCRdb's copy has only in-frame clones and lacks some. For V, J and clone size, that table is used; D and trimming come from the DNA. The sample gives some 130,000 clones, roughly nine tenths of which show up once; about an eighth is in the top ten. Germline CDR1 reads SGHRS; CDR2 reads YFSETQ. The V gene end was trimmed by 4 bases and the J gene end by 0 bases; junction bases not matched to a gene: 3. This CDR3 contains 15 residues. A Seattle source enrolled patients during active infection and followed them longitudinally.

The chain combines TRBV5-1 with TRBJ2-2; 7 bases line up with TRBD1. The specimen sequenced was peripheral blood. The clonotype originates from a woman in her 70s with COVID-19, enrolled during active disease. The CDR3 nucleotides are TGCGCCAGCAGCGGGGGACAGACGAACACCGGGGAGCTGTTTTTT. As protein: CASSGGQTNTGELFF.